The entry below gives a single T cell receptor beta chain sequence along with its context. The antigen is unknown. Sequenced by immunoSEQ multiplex PCR; TCRdb stores in-frame clones only, minus some. The repertoire consists of about 2.1 million clones, with about 93% occurring once and the leading ten covering more than 1.5%. Naive CD8 cells lacked CD45RO and underwent positive selection for CCR7, leaving out terminally differentiated effector memory CD45RA+ cells. This sample was taken from a study of shared clonotypes between healthy human individuals. Study-level points and caveats: Naive subsets usually exceeded memory subsets in estimated richness.

The CDR3 is 15 residues long. The V end lost 3 bases, the J end lost 7 bases, and 15 bases lay between the germline ends. The germline gives CDR1 MNHEY, CDR2 SMNVEV (reference sequence). The source of this sequence is a man younger than 35 in good health. Some clones in this sample may be carry-over from other donors' samples. The sequenced material came from naive CD8+ T cells from PBMCs. V usage is TRBV27 and J usage is TRBJ2-2, with D possibly matching TRBD2 (6 bases). The CDR3 DNA reads as TGTGCCAGCAGTTTGGGAGGACTCGGCGGCGGGGAGCTGTTTTTT. Translated: CASSLGGLGGGELFF.